The T cell receptor (beta chain) under discussion was sequenced for a study of blood T cell repertoires in COVID-19. Study overall: Both acute and convalescent COVID-19 samples were obtained from the United States, Italy and Spain. Nucleic acid was either cDNA or gDNA, and it came from T cells, B-cell-depleted T cells, or PBMCs.

The CDR3 contains 15 residues. V was pared by 0 bases and J by 8 bases, with 8 bases of the junction left unmatched. Germline V gene sequence: CDR1 SGHNT, CDR2 YYREEE (reference sequence). The cohort comprised adults aged about 18 to 90 years residing in under 25 US areas. Sequencing was performed with immunoSEQ multiplex PCR; in TCRdb, only in-frame clones are kept and a portion is missing. This sample has some 300,000 clones, with 90% to 95% found just once. The sample was PBMCs or T cells enriched from blood (not recorded which). This chain joins TRBV5-4 and TRBJ2-1; TRBD2 aligns across 7 bases. The clonotype was recovered from a woman younger than 45 who had been exposed to COVID-19. The CDR3 sequence: CASSLVGREGDEQFF. In DNA, the CDR3 is TGTGCCAGCAGCTTGGTAGGCAGGGAGGGCGATGAGCAGTTCTTC.